This T cell receptor (beta chain) was recovered during a study of cytomegalovirus exposure and HLA in healthy donors. CDR1 and CDR2 (germline): SNHLY, FYNNEI. The CDR3 is 15 residues long. V shed 4 bases, J shed 4 bases, and the junction held 2 bases outside the gene matches. TCRdb's table, derived via immunoSEQ multiplex PCR, lists solely in-frame clones and lacks some. The table records 230,000 or so clones, around 90% of them present only once. The sequence came from a woman between 18 and 29 years old in good health and CMV-seronegative. The sample was PBMCs. The chain has TRBV2 and TRBJ2-2; TRBD2 matches at 11 bases. CDR3 DNA sequence: TGTGCCAGCAGTGGACTAGCGGGAACCACCGGGGAGCTGTTTTTT. It is translated as CASSGLAGTTGELFF.